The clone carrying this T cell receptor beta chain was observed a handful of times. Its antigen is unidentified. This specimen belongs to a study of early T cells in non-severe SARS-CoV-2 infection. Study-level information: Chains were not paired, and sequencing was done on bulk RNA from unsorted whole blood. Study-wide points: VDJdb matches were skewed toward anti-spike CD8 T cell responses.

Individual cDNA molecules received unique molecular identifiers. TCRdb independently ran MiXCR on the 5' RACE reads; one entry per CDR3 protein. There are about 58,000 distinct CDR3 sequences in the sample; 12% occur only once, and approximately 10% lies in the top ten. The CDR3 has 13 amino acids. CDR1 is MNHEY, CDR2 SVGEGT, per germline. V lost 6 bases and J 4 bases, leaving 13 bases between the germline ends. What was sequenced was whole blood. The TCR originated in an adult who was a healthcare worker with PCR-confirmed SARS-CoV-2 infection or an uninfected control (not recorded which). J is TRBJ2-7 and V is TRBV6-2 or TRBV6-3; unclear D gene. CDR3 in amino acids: CASSLGSFYEQYF. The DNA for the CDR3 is TGTGCCAGCAGCCTTGGTTCTTTTTACGAGCAGTACTTC.